This note documents a single TCR beta chain sequence. Investigators divided CD4+ cells into CD45RA+ naive and CD45RA-negative memory subsets. This specimen comes from a study of shared clonotypes between healthy human individuals. TCRdb's copy holds only in-frame clones and misses some; the assay was immunoSEQ multiplex PCR. The sample has some 1.5 million clones, around 97% seen once; the top ten hold roughly 1.2%. Germline CDR1 is SGHDN and CDR2 is FVKESK. The CDR3 sequence is 13 residues long. The ends were cut back, 0 bases at V and 7 bases at J, with 9 bases in the middle. The TCR sequence derives from a man younger than 40 in good health. The sample comprised naive CD4+ T cells sorted from blood. Indicated subset: CD45RA+ positively selected. The chain uses TRBV14 and TRBJ2-5; no firm D call. In DNA, the CDR3 is TGTGCCAGCAGCCAAGATGCAATAGGGACCCAGTACTTC. It specifies CASSQDAIGTQYF.